This TCR beta chain was retrieved from a study of T cells expressing NK-cell markers. Researchers built TCR beta cDNA using 5'RACE template switching with UMIs. Using the 5' RACE reads, TCRdb records one entry per CDR3 protein without DNA. The sample yields about 110,000 distinct CDR3 sequences, of which the top ten take up less than 20%. This CDR3 has 14 residues. The V gene's germline CDR1 is LNHDA and CDR2 SQIVND (reference sequence). The TCR was taken from a woman between 18 and 75 years old in good health. Sequenced sample: blood T cells: a sorted CD56 or NKG2C T cell subset, CD4+ or CD8+ T cells, or bulk PBMC T cells (not recorded which). The chain combines TRBV19 with TRBJ2-6; TCRdb lists TRBD1, though no DNA is available to test this call. This CDR3 is CATSGGAGANVLTF.